This TCR beta chain was captured by sequencing in a study of blood T cells in healthy people across ages. V shed 3 bases and J shed 6 bases, with 12 bases lying between them. Germline values: CDR1 MDHEN, CDR2 SYDVKM. The CDR3 totals 14 residues. A second PCR, run for 7 to 11 cycles, used a sample-barcoded 5' primer plus a J-beta primer mix. MiXCR, applied by TCRdb to the 5' RACE reads, yields one record per CDR3 protein. Of some 760,000 distinct CDR3 sequences listed, around 25% are singletons. These data also formed part of another study, on T cells of mothers and their children.

The sample consisted of blood. The origin of this receptor is a boy younger than 18 in good health. This rearrangement joins TRBV28 to TRBJ1-5, with a possible D match to TRBD1 (6 bases). CDR3 sequence: CASSFGQGSQPQHF. The CDR3 nucleotides read TGTGCCAGCAGTTTCGGGCAGGGGAGTCAGCCCCAGCATTTT.